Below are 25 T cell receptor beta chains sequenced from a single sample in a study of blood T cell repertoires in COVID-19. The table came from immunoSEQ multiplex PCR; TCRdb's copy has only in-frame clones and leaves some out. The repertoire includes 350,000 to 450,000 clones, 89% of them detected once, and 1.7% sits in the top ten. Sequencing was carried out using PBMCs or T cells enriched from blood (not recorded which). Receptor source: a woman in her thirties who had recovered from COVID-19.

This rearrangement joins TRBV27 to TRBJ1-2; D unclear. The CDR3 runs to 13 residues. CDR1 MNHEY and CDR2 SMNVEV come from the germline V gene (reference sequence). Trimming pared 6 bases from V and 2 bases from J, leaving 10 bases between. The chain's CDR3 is CASSTPGNYGYTF. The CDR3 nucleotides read TGTGCCAGCAGCACCCCGGGGAACTATGGCTACACCTTC.

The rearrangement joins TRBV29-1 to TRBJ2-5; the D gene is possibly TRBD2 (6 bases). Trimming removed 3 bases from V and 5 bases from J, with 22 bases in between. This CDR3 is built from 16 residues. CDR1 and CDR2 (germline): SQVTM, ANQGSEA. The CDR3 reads CSVEGFGGDSLETQYF. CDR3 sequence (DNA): TGCAGCGTTGAGGGGTTTGGCGGGGACTCTCTTGAGACCCAGTACTTC.

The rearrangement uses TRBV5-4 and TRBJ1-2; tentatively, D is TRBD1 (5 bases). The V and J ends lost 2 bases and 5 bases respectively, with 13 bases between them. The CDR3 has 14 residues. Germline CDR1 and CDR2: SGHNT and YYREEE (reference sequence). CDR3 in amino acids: CASSLVGRGYGYTF. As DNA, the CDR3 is TGTGCCAGCAGCTTAGTGGGCCGGGGGTATGGCTACACCTTC.

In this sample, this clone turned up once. This chain's CDR3 is CASSLKPRGTEAFF. CDR3 nucleotide sequence: TGTGCCAGCAGCTTAAAGCCAAGGGGGACTGAAGCTTTCTTT. The J gene is TRBJ1-1, the V gene TRBV7-3; D is perhaps TRBD1 (6 bases). The V gene's germline CDR1 is SGHTA and CDR2 FQGTGA. The CDR3 runs to 14 residues. V was clipped by 1 base and J by 5 bases, with 11 bases between them.

The DNA for the CDR3 is TGCGCCAGCAGTCAATCTGGGCAGAGCGGGAATAAAGCTTTCTTT. This codes for CASSQSGQSGNKAFF. V and J are TRBV23-1 and TRBJ1-1; D gene uncertain. TRBV23-1 is sorted into the ORF group, with uncertain function. Trimming cost V 0 bases and J 9 bases, with 17 bases left between them. CDR3 length equals 15 residues.

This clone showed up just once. CDR3 DNA: TGTGCCAGCAGCTCCGTGGACCGAGGGACCTACAATGAGCAGTTCTTC. Its protein is CASSSVDRGTYNEQFF. V usage is TRBV5-8 and J usage is TRBJ2-1; a possible D gene is TRBD2 (5 bases). This CDR3 has 16 amino acids. V shed 3 bases and J shed 2 bases, with 15 bases lying between them. The germline V gene has CDR1 SGHTS and CDR2 YDEGEE.

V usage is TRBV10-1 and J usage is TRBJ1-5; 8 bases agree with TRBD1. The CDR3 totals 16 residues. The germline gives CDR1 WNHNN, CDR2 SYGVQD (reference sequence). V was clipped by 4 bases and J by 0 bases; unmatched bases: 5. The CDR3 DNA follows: TGCGCCAGCAGTGGGGACAGGAGATATAGCAATCAGCCCCAGCATTTT. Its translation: CASSGDRRYSNQPQHF.

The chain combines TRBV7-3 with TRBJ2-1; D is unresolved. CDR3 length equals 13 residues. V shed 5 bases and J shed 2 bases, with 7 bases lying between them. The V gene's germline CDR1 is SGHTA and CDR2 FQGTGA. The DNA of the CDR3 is TGTGCCAGCAGCCCCTTCGCCTACAATGAGCAGTTCTTC. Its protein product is CASSPFAYNEQFF.

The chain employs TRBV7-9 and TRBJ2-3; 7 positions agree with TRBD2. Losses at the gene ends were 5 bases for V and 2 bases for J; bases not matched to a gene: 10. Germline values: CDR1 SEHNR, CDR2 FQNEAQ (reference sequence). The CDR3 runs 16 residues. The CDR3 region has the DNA TGTGCCAGCAGCCAAACTAGCGCCCAACACACAGATACGCAGTATTTT. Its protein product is CASSQTSAQHTDTQYF.

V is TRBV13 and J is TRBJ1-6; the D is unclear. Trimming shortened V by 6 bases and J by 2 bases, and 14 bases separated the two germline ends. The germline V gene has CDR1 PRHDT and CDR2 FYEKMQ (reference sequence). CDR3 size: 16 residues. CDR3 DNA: TGTGCCAGCAGTTTCGGGAGAGAGACCTATAATTCACCCCTCCACTTT. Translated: CASSFGRETYNSPLHF.

CDR3 sequence (DNA): TGTGCCAGCAGCTTAACGCGGACAGGGCTATTAGGCTACACCTTC. This translates into CASSLTRTGLLGYTF. The J gene is TRBJ1-2, the V gene TRBV11-2; TRBD1 matches at 8 bases. V was clipped by 2 bases and J by 8 bases; unmatched bases: 10. The CDR3 covers 15 residues. Germline V gene lookup returns CDR1 SGHAT and CDR2 FQNNGV.

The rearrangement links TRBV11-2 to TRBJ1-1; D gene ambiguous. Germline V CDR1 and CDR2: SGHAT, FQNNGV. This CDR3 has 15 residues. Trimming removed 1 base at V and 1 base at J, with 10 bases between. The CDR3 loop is CASSLGLNRNTEAFF. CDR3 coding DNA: TGTGCCAGCAGCTTAGGTTTGAACAGGAACACTGAAGCTTTCTTT.

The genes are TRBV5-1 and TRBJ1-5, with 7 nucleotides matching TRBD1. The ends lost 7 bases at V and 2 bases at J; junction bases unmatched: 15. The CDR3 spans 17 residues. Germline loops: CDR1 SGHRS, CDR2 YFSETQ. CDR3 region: CASPLKPRQGGNQPQHF. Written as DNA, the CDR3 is TGCGCCAGCCCCTTAAAACCTAGACAGGGAGGCAATCAGCCCCAGCATTTT.

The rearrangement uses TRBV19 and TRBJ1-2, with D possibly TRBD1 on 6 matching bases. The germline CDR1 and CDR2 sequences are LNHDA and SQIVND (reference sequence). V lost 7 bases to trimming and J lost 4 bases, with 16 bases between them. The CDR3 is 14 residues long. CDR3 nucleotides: TGTGCCAGTACTCAAACAGGGAATCCCTATGGCTACACCTTC. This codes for CASTQTGNPYGYTF.

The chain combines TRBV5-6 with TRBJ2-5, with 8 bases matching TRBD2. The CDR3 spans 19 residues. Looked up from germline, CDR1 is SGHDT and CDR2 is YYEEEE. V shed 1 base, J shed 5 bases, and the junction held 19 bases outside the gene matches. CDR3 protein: CASSLWWSMAGGTGETQYF. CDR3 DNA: TGTGCCAGCAGCTTGTGGTGGTCTATGGCGGGGGGCACTGGGGAGACCCAGTACTTC.

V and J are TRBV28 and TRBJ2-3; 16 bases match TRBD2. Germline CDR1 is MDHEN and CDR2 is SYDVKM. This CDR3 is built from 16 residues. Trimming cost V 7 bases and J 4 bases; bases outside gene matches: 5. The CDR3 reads CASTGTSGGGSDTQYF. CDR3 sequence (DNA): TGTGCCAGCACCGGGACTAGCGGGGGGGGGTCAGATACGCAGTATTTT.

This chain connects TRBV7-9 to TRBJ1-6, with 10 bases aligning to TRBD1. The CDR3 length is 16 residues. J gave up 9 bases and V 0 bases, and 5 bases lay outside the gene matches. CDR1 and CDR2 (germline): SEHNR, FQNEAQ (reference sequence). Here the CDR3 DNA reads TGTGCCAGCAGCTTAGCGCTGACAGGGGGCGGTTCACCCCTCCACTTT. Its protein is CASSLALTGGGSPLHF.

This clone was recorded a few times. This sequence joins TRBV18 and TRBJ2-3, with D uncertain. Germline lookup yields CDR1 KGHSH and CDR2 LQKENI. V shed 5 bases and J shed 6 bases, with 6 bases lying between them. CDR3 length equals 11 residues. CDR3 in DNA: TGTGCCAGCTCATCGAGGGATACGCAGTATTTT. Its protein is CASSSRDTQYF.

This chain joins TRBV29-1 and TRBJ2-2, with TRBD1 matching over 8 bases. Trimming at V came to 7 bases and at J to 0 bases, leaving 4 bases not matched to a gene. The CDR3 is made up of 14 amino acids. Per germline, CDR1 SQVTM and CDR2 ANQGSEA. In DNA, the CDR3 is TGCAGCGGGACAGGGCCGGCGAACACCGGGGAGCTGTTTTTT. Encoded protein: CSGTGPANTGELFF.

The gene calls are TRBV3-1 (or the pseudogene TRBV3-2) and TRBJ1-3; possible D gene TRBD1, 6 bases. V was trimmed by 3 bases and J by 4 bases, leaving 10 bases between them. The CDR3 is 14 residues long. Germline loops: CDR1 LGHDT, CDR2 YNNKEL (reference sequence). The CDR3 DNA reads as TGTGCCAGCAGCCATACAGGGTTGGGAAACACCATATATTTT. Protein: CASSHTGLGNTIYF.

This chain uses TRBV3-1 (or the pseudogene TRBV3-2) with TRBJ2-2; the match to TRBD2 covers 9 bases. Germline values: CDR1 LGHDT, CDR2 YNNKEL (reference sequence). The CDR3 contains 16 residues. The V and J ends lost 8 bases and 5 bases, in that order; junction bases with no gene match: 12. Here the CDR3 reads CASRLGASGITGELFF. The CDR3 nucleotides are TGTGCCAGCCGGTTGGGGGCTAGCGGGATTACCGGGGAGCTGTTTTTT.

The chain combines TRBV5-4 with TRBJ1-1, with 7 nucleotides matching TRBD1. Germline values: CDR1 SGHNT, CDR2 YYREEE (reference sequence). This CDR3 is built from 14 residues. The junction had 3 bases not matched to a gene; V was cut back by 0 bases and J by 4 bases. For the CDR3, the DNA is TGTGCCAGCAGCTTGGGGAGACAGGGCACTGAAGCTTTCTTT. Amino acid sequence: CASSLGRQGTEAFF.

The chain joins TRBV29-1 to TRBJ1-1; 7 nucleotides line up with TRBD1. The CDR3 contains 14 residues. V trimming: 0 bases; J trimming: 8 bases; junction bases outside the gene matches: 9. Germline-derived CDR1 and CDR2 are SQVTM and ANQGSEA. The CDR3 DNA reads TGCAGCGTTGAAGACGATGACAGGGCCGGGGAAGCTTTCTTT. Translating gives CSVEDDDRAGEAFF.

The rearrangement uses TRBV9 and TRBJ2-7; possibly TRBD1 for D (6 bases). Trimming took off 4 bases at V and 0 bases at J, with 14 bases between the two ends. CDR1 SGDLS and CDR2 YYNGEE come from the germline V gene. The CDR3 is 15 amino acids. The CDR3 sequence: CASSYYEDSSYEQYF. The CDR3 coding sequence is TGTGCCAGCAGCTACTATGAGGACAGCTCCTACGAGCAGTACTTC.

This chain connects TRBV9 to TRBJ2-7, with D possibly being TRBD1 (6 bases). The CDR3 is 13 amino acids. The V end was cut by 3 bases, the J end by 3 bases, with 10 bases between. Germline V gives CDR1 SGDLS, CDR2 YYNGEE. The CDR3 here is CASSAGQSYEQYF. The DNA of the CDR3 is TGTGCCAGCAGCGCCGGACAGAGCTACGAGCAGTACTTC.